This entry is about one T cell receptor beta chain. J was trimmed by 4 bases and V by 5 bases; bases with no gene match: 4. Germline V gene sequence: CDR1 MNHNY, CDR2 SVGAGI (reference sequence). The CDR3 spans 14 residues. This entry comes from a study of blood T cell repertoires in COVID-19. Across the whole study: Samples came from the United States, Italy and Spain, spanning acute and convalescent COVID-19.

The protocol was immunoSEQ multiplex PCR, while the TCRdb copy is restricted to in-frame clones and leaves out a portion. The sample includes nearly 110,000 clones, approximately 80% of them seen just once. The chain couples TRBV6-6 to TRBJ2-7; the match to TRBD1 covers 11 bases. Sequenced: peripheral blood. The sequence was collected from a man aged 65 to 85 with acute or convalescent COVID-19. CDR3: CASSGQGAGYEQYF. The CDR3 nucleotides are TGTGCCAGCAGTGGACAGGGGGCCGGATACGAGCAGTACTTC.